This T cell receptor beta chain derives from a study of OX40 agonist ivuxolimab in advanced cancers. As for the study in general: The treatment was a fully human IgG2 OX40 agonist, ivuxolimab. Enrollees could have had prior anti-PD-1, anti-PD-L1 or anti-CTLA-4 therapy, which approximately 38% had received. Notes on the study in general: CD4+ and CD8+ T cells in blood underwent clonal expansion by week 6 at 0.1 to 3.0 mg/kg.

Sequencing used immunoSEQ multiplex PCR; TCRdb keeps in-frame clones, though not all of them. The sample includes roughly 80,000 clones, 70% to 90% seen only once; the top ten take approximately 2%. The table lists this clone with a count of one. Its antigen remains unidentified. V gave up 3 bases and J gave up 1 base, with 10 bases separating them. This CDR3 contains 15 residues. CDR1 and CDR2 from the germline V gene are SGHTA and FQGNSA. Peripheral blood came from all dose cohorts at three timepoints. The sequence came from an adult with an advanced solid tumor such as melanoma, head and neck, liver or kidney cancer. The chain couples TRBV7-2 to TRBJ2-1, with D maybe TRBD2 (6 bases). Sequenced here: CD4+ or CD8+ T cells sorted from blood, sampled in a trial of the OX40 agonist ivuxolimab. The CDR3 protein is CASSFASASYNEQFF. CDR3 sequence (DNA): TGTGCCAGCAGCTTCGCTAGCGCATCCTACAATGAGCAGTTCTTC.